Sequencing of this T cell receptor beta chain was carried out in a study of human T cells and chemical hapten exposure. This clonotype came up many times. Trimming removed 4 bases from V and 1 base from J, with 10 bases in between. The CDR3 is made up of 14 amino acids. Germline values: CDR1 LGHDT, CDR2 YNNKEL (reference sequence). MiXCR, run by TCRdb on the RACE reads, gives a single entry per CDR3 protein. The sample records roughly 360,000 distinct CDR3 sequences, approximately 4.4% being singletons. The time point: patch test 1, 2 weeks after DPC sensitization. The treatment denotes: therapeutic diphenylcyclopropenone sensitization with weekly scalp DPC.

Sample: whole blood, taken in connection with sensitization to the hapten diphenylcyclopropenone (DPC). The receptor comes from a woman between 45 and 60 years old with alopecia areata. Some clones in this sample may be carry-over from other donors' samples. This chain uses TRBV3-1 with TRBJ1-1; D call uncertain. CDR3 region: CASSLYGGNTEAFF. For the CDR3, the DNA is TGTGCCAGCAGCCTATATGGAGGGAACACTGAAGCTTTCTTT.